This T cell receptor beta chain appears in the sequencing data of a study of shared clonotypes between healthy human individuals. V was trimmed by 4 bases and J by 4 bases, leaving 17 bases between them. The V gene's germline CDR1 is MNHEY and CDR2 SMNVEV (reference sequence). This CDR3 comprises 15 residues. Findings and limits, study-wide: Researchers sampled blood only, noting tissue repertoires likely differ.

TCRdb's copy holds only in-frame clones and misses some; the assay was immunoSEQ multiplex PCR. In the table there are 2 million to 2.5 million clones, roughly 96% of which are singletons. In regard to this clone: Its antigen is currently unknown.

The sequence was collected from a man between 18 and 35 years old in good health. The V and J genes are TRBV27 and TRBJ2-7; D perhaps matches TRBD1 (6 bases). Input material: naive CD4+ T cells sorted from blood. Stated subset: CD45RA+ positively selected. The CDR3 is CASSYRQDPAYEQYF. CDR3 bases: TGTGCCAGCAGTTACCGACAGGACCCGGCGTACGAGCAGTACTTC.